These 25 T cell receptor beta chains came from one sample sequenced in a study of T cells in Graves' hyperthyroidism and ophthalmopathy (dated by TCRdb to the late 2010s). Libraries were made using multiplex PCR. Data came from an Illumina HiSeq 2000. Amplification of TCR beta CDR3 regions was carried out from RNA transcripts. A first-round RT-PCR of the TCR CDR3 used the HTBI primer set with the Qiagen OneStep RT-PCR kit. Clones were called with MiXCR by TCRdb after fastp trimmed the public reads at Q25, and only in-frame beta chains were retained. Rows are combined by CDR3 protein, so each entry shows the most common genes and DNA. The sample table shows 450,000 to 600,000 distinct CDR3 sequences, and around 15% are seen once. Jointly, the top ten make up approximately 15% of the sample. The sequenced material came from blood. All receptors derive from a woman aged 40 to 50 with Graves' hyperthyroidism.

This clonotype came up a few times. The chain is built from TRBV29-1 and TRBJ2-7; TRBD2 matches at 12 bases. The CDR3 is 15 amino acids. Germline trimming cut 4 bases from V and 2 bases from J; bases unmatched to any gene: 6. The germline CDR1 and CDR2 sequences are SQVTM and ANQGSEA. CDR3 DNA sequence: TGCAGCGTTGTGGCTAGCGGGAGGGGCACCTACGAGCAGTACTTC. Encoded protein: CSVVASGRGTYEQYF.

The chain is built from TRBV7-8 and TRBJ2-5, with D perhaps matching TRBD1 or TRBD2 (7 bases each). Germline V gene sequence: CDR1 SGHVS, CDR2 FQNEAQ. V was cut by 5 bases and J by 2 bases, with 18 bases left in between. This CDR3 is built from 16 residues. CDR3 amino acids: CASSQGEGGVQETQYF. CDR3 sequence (DNA): TGTGCCAGCAGCCAGGGGGAGGGGGGCGTACAAGAGACCCAGTACTTC.

This clonotype was seen many times. The rearrangement links TRBV7-2 to TRBJ2-1, with 10 bases lining up with TRBD2. J gave up 8 bases and V 2 bases, and 15 bases lay outside the gene matches. The CDR3 runs to 18 residues. Germline-derived CDR1 and CDR2 are SGHTA and FQGNSA. CDR3 loop: CASSLNVGSGRARHEQFF. CDR3 coding DNA: TGTGCCAGCAGCTTAAACGTCGGAAGCGGGAGGGCCCGCCATGAGCAGTTCTTC.

There are a few counts of this clonotype. The J gene is TRBJ2-7, the V gene TRBV7-2; no reliable D call. Germline values: CDR1 SGHTA, CDR2 FQGNSA. V lost 4 bases and J 5 bases, leaving 9 bases between the germline ends. The CDR3 has 12 amino acids. This CDR3 is CASSSSFNEQYF. The CDR3 nucleotides are TGTGCCAGCAGCTCCAGTTTCAACGAGCAGTACTTC. Based on the CDR3 plus reference TRBV7-2 and TRBJ2-7, the full variable domain is GAGVSQSPSNKVTEKGKDVELRCDPISGHTALYWYRQSLGQGLEFLIYFQGNSAPDKSGLPSDRFSAERTGGSVSTLTIQRTQQEDSAVYLCASSSSFNEQYFGPGTRLTVT.

This clonotype was seen ten or more times. The chain is built from TRBV5-1 and TRBJ2-7; 11 nucleotides align to TRBD1. V gave up 3 bases and J gave up 5 bases; unmatched junction bases: 4. There are 14 residues in the CDR3. The germline V gene has CDR1 SGHRS and CDR2 YFSETQ. The CDR3 DNA reads TGCGCCAGCAGCTCGGACAGGGGGCGGCACGAGCAGTACTTC. This codes for CASSSDRGRHEQYF.

The table lists this clonotype with many counts. The gene calls are TRBV7-9 and TRBJ2-7, with 7 bases fitting TRBD1. Germline CDR1 reads SEHNR; CDR2 reads FQNEAQ (reference sequence). J was trimmed by 0 bases and V by 2 bases; bases with no gene match: 4. There are 15 residues in the CDR3. DNA of the CDR3: TGTGCCAGCAGCTTAACCGGGACAGTCTCCTACGAGCAGTACTTC. It encodes CASSLTGTVSYEQYF.

This clonotype was observed at least ten times. V is TRBV5-1 and J is TRBJ2-1, with a tentative D call TRBD2 (7 bases). The CDR3 runs to 16 residues. Trimming cost V 2 bases and J 5 bases, with 17 bases left between them. Germline-derived CDR1 and CDR2 are SGHRS and YFSETQ. The DNA of the CDR3 is TGCGCCAGCAGCTTAGGGGGTACTAGCGCTGACAATGAGCAGTTCTTC. It codes for CASSLGGTSADNEQFF.

This clonotype was observed many times. This chain joins TRBV6-1 and TRBJ2-3; the match to TRBD2 covers 13 bases. From germline, CDR1 is MNHNS and CDR2 SASEGT. This CDR3 spans 15 amino acids. Losses at the gene ends were 6 bases for V and 3 bases for J; bases not matched to a gene: 3. The CDR3, as DNA: TGTGCCAGCAGCGGGACTAGCGGGATGACAGATACGCAGTATTTT. Translating it yields CASSGTSGMTDTQYF.

This clonotype was counted at least ten times. The chain recombines TRBV28 with TRBJ2-4; 10 positions match TRBD1. With V trimmed by 3 bases and J by 2 bases, 7 bases remained unmatched. The CDR3 is 17 residues long. Germline CDR1 reads MDHEN; CDR2 reads SYDVKM. The CDR3 DNA reads as TGTGCCAGCAGTTTCTGGACAGGGGGACTTCCCAAAAACATTCAGTACTTC. Protein: CASSFWTGGLPKNIQYF.

This clonotype was recorded a few times. The chain joins TRBV14 to TRBJ2-5, with D hard to call. V was clipped by 0 bases and J by 1 base, with 6 bases between them. Germline loops: CDR1 SGHDN, CDR2 FVKESK. CDR3 length: 14 residues. The CDR3 loop reads CASSQEYGQETQYF. In DNA form, the CDR3 reads TGTGCCAGCAGCCAAGAGTACGGCCAAGAGACCCAGTACTTC.

This clonotype was counted ten times or more. This chain uses TRBV3-1 with TRBJ1-1, with D tentatively TRBD1 (6 bases). This CDR3 comprises 15 residues. The V gene lost 4 bases and the J gene lost 1 base, with 13 bases spanning the gap. Germline V gene sequence: CDR1 LGHDT, CDR2 YNNKEL (reference sequence). For the CDR3, the DNA is TGTGCCAGCAGCCCTACAGGGTTCGGGAACACTGAAGCTTTCTTT. Translation: CASSPTGFGNTEAFF. Supplemented by reference TRBV3-1 and TRBJ1-1, the full variable domain reads DTAVSQTPKYLVTQMGNDKSIKCEQNLGHDTMYWYKQDSKKFLKIMFSYNNKELIINETVPNRFSPKSPDKAHLNLHINSLELGDSAVYFCASSPTGFGNTEAFFGQGTRLTVV.

In its sample, this clonotype was seen many times. Relative to the germline gene, one junction end is altered; a read error may explain this. This chain uses TRBV7-9 with TRBJ2-5; the D gene is possibly TRBD1 (7 bases). This CDR3 spans 16 amino acids. In germline, CDR1 is SEHNR, CDR2 FQNEAQ (reference sequence). This CDR3 reads CASNLAEGARGETQYF. The DNA for the CDR3 is TGTGCCAGCAACTTAGCGGAGGGGGCGCGGGGAGAGACCCAGTACTTC.

This clonotype was picked up many times. The chain combines TRBV6-2 or TRBV6-3 with TRBJ2-2, with D unresolved. Trimming cost V 7 bases and J 1 base, with 10 bases left between them. CDR3 length: 14 amino acids. Per the germline V gene, CDR1 is MNHEY and CDR2 is SVGEGT. This CDR3 is CASIINGNTGELFF. The CDR3 DNA follows: TGTGCCAGCATAATTAACGGGAACACCGGGGAGCTGTTTTTT.

The chain employs TRBV6-5 and TRBJ1-3; TRBD1 aligns across 9 bases. The junction had 8 bases not matched to a gene; V was cut back by 2 bases and J by 0 bases. Per germline, CDR1 MNHEY and CDR2 SVGAGI. This CDR3 has 18 amino acids. The CDR3 sequence is CASSYLRTGVYSGNTIYF. CDR3 in DNA: TGTGCCAGCAGTTACCTCAGGACAGGGGTCTACTCTGGAAACACCATATATTTT.

Details on this clonotype: The missing conserved phenylalanine or tryptophan at the end of this CDR3 makes a read error likely. This sequence joins TRBV5-1 and TRBJ2-3; tentatively, D is TRBD1 (6 bases). CDR1 SGHRS and CDR2 YFSETQ come from the germline V gene. The V gene lost 5 bases and the J gene lost 3 bases, with 16 bases spanning the gap. The CDR3 contains 15 residues. The CDR3 loop reads CASRPTGFSTDTQYL. The CDR3 DNA follows: TGCGCCAGCAGACCAACAGGGTTTAGTACAGATACGCAGTATCTT.

As to this clonotype: Its ends do not fully match the called genes, so a read error is possible. This rearrangement joins TRBV28 to TRBJ1-5; weak D call: TRBD1 (5 bases). From germline, CDR1 is MDHEN and CDR2 SYDVKM. The CDR3 extends over 16 amino acids. CDR3 in DNA: TGTGCCAACAGTAAAACATTCCGGGGCCTCAATCAGCCCCAGCATTTT. Translating it yields CANSKTFRGLNQPQHF. The entire variable domain, with the rest obtained from reference TRBV28 and TRBJ1-5, is as follows: DVKVTQSSRYLVKRTGEKVFLECVQDMDHENMFWYRQDPGLGLRLIYFSYDVKMKEKGDIPEGYSVSREKKERFSLILESASTNQTSMYLCANSKTFRGLNQPQHFGDGTRLSIL.

The genes are TRBV7-9 and TRBJ2-7, with TRBD2 identical over 8 bases. CDR3 length: 17 amino acids. V shed 0 bases and J 2 bases; nucleotides not matched to a gene: 9. CDR1 SEHNR and CDR2 FQNEAQ come from the germline V gene (reference sequence). CDR3 amino acids: CASSLAIRLAQTYEQYF. Written as DNA, the CDR3 is TGTGCCAGCAGCTTAGCGATCCGACTAGCGCAAACCTACGAGCAGTACTTC.

This clonotype came up a few times. It may be a read error: a sequence one base away is much more abundant. The chain combines TRBV7-2 with TRBJ2-7; 8 bases align to TRBD2. The CDR3 sequence is 15 residues long. The germline CDR1 and CDR2 sequences are SGHTA and FQGNSA. CDR3 nucleotide sequence: TGTGCCAGCAGCTTGTCGGGAGGGCTCTTCTACGGGCAGTACTTC. As protein: CASSLSGGLFYGQYF.

Ten or more counts support this clonotype. The V and J genes are TRBV11-2 and TRBJ2-4; D is ambiguous. The germline gives CDR1 SGHAT, CDR2 FQNNGV. The length of the CDR3 is 15 residues. The V end lost 3 bases, the J end lost 1 base, and 10 bases lay between the germline ends. CDR3 nucleotide sequence: TGTGCCAGCAGCTTCGGCGAAGGCGCCAAAAACATTCAGTACTTC. The encoded protein is CASSFGEGAKNIQYF.

The table lists this clonotype with many counts. The V and J genes are TRBV2 and TRBJ1-1; possible D gene TRBD1, 5 bases. Germline CDR1 SNHLY, CDR2 FYNNEI. The CDR3 extends over 14 amino acids. V was pared by 6 bases and J by 0 bases, with 11 bases between. The CDR3 sequence: CASRIRVMNTEAFF. DNA of the CDR3: TGTGCCAGCAGGATCAGGGTCATGAACACTGAAGCTTTCTTT.

This clonotype appeared many times. The chain is built from TRBV18 and TRBJ2-5; D is tentatively TRBD1 or TRBD2 (7 bases each). Trimming cost V 3 bases and J 6 bases, with 17 bases left between them. In germline, CDR1 is KGHSH, CDR2 LQKENI. This CDR3 is built from 15 residues. The CDR3, as DNA: TGTGCCAGCTCACCGCAAGACAGGGAGGGACAGACCCAGTACTTC. Translated: CASSPQDREGQTQYF.

The genes are TRBV28 and TRBJ1-5; 10 bases align to TRBD1. This CDR3 is 16 amino acids long. The junction had 12 bases not matched to a gene; V was cut back by 7 bases and J by 6 bases. Germline CDR1 MDHEN, CDR2 SYDVKM. The CDR3 DNA sequence: TGTGCCAGCACCAGGGACAGGGGTTTTTTCGGTCAGCCCCAGCATTTT. Translating it yields CASTRDRGFFGQPQHF. Variable domain in full (rest from reference TRBV28 and TRBJ1-5): DVKVTQSSRYLVKRTGEKVFLECVQDMDHENMFWYRQDPGLGLRLIYFSYDVKMKEKGDIPEGYSVSREKKERFSLILESASTNQTSMYLCASTRDRGFFGQPQHFGDGTRLSIL.

This clonotype is a singleton in its sample. One end of the junction does not line up with germline, which may come from a read error. This rearrangement joins TRBV4-2 to TRBJ2-1; D is unresolved. Germline CDR1 LGHNA, CDR2 YNFKEQ. This CDR3 has 12 residues. The CDR3 loop is CASRQDVGNPFF. CDR3 sequence (DNA): TGTGCCAGCAGACAAGATGTGGGGAATCCGTTCTTC.

This clonotype was found many times. The rearrangement links TRBV30 to TRBJ2-7, with D unresolved. The germline gives CDR1 GTSNPN, CDR2 SVGIG (reference sequence). V shed 4 bases and J shed 0 bases, with 10 bases lying between them. The CDR3 contains 13 residues. CDR3 nucleotide sequence: TGTGCCTGGATGTCCTTCGGCTCCTACGAGCAGTACTTC. Protein product: CAWMSFGSYEQYF.

V usage is TRBV19 and J usage is TRBJ2-3; D perhaps matches TRBD1 (7 bases). With 5 bases removed from V and 4 bases from J, the gap between germline ends came to 16 bases. The CDR3 sequence is 15 residues long. The germline CDR1 and CDR2 sequences are LNHDA and SQIVND (reference sequence). The CDR3 DNA is TGTGCCAGTAGTTCCACCCGCAGGGGGGCAGATACGCAGTATTTT. Its translation: CASSSTRRGADTQYF.